By frequency in the sample, the clone carrying this T cell receptor beta chain is medium-sized (0.01 to 0.1%). Its antigen is as yet unknown. Since all of the isolated RNA was reverse transcribed, expressed TCRB transcripts were what got sequenced. Sequencing used immunoSEQ multiplex PCR; TCRdb keeps in-frame clones, though not all of them. The repertoire includes 120,000 or so clones, approximately 15% of them detected once, and around 2.5% sits in the top ten. These data originate in a study of beta chain features in type 1 diabetes. Study-wide results and caveats: Shortening of TCRB CDR3s, moderate but significant, appeared in all four CD4+ subsets of Type 1 diabetes patients.

CD45RO/CCR7/CD25/CD127/CD95/CD27 separated CD4+ naive, central memory, regulatory and stem cell-like memory cells by sorting. Germline CDR1 reads SGHNT; CDR2 reads YYREEE (reference sequence). This CDR3 is built from 14 residues. The V and J ends lost 1 base and 4 bases respectively, with 9 bases between them. The material sequenced was central memory CD4+ T cells from blood. The rearrangement links TRBV5-4 to TRBJ2-1; no clear D. The receptor comes from a man aged 18-30 years with type 1 diabetes. CDR3 protein: CASSLRTDYNEQFF. For the CDR3, the DNA is TGTGCCAGCAGCTTGAGGACGGATTACAATGAGCAGTTCTTC.